This T cell receptor (beta chain) was retrieved from a study of blood T cells in healthy people across ages. The study's findings and limits: No one knew whether donors had CMV, which possibly confounded expanded clonotype changes.

Primed by a sample-barcoded 5' primer and a J-beta primer mix, a second PCR proceeded for about 6 to 11 cycles. Each TCR beta cDNA got a 12-nucleotide random molecular identifier. A single record per CDR3 protein comes from TCRdb applying MiXCR to the 5' RACE reads. The table shows 650,000 to 1,000,000 distinct CDR3 sequences, with around 34% occurring only once. A word on this clonotype: Its specificity is unknown.

The germline V gene has CDR1 SEHNR and CDR2 FQNEAQ (reference sequence). V was pared by 8 bases and J by 3 bases, with 14 bases between. The CDR3 contains 15 residues. Source material: blood. This receptor was taken from a man between 18 and 29 years old in good health. The chain carries TRBV7-9 and TRBJ2-6; D gene ambiguous. The CDR3 DNA sequence: TGTGCCAGCGGAGAAGGGCCCGATGGGGCCAACGTCCTGACTTTC. Encoded protein: CASGEGPDGANVLTF.